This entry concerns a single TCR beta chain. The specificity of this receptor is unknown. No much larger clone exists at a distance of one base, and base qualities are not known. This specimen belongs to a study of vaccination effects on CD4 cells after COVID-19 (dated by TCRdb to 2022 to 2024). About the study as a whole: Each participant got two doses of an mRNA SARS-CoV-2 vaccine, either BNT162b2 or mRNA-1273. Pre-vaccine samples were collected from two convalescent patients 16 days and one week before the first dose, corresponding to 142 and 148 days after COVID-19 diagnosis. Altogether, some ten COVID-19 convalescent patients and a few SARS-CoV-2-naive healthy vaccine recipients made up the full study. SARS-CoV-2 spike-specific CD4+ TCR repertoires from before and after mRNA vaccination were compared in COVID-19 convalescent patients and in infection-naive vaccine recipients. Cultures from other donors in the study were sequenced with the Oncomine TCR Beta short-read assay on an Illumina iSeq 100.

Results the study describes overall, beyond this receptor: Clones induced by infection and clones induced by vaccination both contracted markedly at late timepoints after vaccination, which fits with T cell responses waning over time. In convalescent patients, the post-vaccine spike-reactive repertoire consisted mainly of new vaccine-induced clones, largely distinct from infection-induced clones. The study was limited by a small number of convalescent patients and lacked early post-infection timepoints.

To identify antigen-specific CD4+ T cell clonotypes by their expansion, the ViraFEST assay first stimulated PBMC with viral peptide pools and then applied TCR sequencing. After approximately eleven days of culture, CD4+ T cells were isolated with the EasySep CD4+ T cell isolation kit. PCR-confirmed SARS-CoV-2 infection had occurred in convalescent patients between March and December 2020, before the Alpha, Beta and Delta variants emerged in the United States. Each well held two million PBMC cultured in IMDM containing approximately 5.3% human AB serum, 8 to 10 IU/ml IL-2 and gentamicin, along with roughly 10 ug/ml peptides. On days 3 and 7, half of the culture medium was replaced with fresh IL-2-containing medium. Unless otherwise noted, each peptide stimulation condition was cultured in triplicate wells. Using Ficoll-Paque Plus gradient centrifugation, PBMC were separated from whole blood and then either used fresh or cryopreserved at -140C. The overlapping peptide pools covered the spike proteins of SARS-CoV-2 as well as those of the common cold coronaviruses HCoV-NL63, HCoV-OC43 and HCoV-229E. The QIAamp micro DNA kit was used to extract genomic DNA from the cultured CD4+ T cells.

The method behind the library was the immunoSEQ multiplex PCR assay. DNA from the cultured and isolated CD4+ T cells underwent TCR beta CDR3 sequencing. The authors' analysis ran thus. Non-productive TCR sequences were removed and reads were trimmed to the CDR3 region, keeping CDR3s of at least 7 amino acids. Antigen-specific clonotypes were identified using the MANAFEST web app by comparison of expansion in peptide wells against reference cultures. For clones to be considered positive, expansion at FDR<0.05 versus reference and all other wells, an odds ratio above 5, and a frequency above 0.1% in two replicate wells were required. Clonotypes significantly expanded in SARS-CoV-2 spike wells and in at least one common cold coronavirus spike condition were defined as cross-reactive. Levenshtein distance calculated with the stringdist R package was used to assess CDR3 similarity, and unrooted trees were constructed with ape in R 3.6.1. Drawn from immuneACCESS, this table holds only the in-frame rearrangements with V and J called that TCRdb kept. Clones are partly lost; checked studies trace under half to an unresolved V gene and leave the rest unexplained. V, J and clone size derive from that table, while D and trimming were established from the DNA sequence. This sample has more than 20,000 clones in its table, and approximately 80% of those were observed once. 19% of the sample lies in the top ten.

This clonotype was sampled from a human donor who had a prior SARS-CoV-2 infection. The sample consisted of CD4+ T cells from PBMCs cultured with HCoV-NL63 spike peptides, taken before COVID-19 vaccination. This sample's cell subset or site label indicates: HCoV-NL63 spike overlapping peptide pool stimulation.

The CDR3 reads CASSHTTYRGNTIYF. The DNA is TGTGCCAGCAGCCACACGACATATCGAGGAAACACCATATATTTT. This receptor chain uses TRBV14 and TRBJ1-3; the D gene is not confidently resolved. Trimming removed 3 bases from V and 4 bases from J, leaving 13 bases between the germline ends. From its cysteine to its phenylalanine, the CDR3 spans 15 amino acids. This entry keeps only the CDR3 DNA: 45 bases, framed from base 1. According to the germline V gene, CDR1 reads SGHDN and CDR2 reads FVKESK.